This T cell receptor (beta chain) was sequenced during a study of T cell responses to AZD1222 COVID-19 vaccine. Study results and caveats: A reported finding is that nearly half of spike-specific TCRs target unmutated variant regions. The study found Spike-specific TCR breadth and depth rose after two AZD1222 doses. Clonal diversity was possibly underestimated, and the donors were mostly white British, with more females.

A remark on this clone: Its antigen remains unidentified.

Method: immunoSEQ multiplex PCR; TCRdb's copy keeps in-frame clones and lacks some. The table records some 64,000 clones, more than 70% of them present only once. The source of this sequence is an adult in good health. The material was peripheral blood, obtained on day 0 of AZD1222 vaccination.

CDR3: CASSQETTSGGPLRDTQYF. CDR3 nucleotide sequence: TGTGCCAGCAGCCAAGAAACGACTAGCGGGGGTCCCCTTAGGGATACGCAGTATTTT. This sequence joins TRBV3-1 (or the pseudogene TRBV3-2) and TRBJ2-3; 12 nucleotides agree with TRBD2. The V gene's germline CDR1 is LGHDT and CDR2 YNNKEL (reference sequence). CDR3 length equals 19 residues. Trimming took 0 bases from V and 6 from J; bases not matched to a gene: 13.